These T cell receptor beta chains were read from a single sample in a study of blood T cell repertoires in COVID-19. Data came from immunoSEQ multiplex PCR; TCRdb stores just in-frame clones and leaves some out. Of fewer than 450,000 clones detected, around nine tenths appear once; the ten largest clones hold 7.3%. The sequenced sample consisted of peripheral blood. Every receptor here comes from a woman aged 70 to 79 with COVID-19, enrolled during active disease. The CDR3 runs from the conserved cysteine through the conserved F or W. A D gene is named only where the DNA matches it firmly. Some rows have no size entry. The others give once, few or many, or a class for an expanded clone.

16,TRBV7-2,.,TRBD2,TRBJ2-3,CASSLTSGGAPDTQYF,TGTGCCAGCAGCTTGACTAGCGGGGGGGCACCAGATACGCAGTATTTT
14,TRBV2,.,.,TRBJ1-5,CASSTSRDNQPQHF,TGTGCCAGCAGTACCTCCAGGGACAATCAGCCCCAGCATTTT
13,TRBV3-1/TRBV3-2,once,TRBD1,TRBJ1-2,CASSRDRPYGYTF,TGTGCCAGCAGCCGGGACAGGCCCTATGGCTACACCTTC
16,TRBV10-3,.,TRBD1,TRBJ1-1,CAISERVTGGKAEAFF,TGTGCCATCAGTGAGCGAGTGACAGGGGGCAAGGCTGAAGCTTTCTTT
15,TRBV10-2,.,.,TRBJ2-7,CASSESLVRSYEQYF,TGCGCCAGCAGTGAGTCACTAGTGAGGTCCTACGAGCAGTACTTC
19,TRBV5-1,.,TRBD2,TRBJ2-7,CASSFFTSGLNFFPYEQYF,TGCGCCAGCAGCTTTTTCACTAGCGGATTAAACTTCTTTCCCTACGAGCAGTACTTC
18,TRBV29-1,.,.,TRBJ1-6,CSVENNDRSSSYNSPLHF,TGCAGCGTTGAAAACAACGACAGGTCAAGCTCCTATAATTCACCCCTCCACTTT
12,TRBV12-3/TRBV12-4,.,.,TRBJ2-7,CASSFWRNEQYF,TGTGCCAGCAGTTTCTGGAGGAACGAGCAGTACTTC
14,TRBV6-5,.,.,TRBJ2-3,CASRLAIRTDTQYF,TGTGCCAGCAGATTAGCGATTAGAACAGATACGCAGTATTTT
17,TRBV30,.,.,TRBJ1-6,CAWSKDRLPSYNSPLHF,TGTGCCTGGAGTAAAGACAGGTTACCCTCCTATAATTCACCCCTCCACTTT
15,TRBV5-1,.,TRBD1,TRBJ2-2,CASSPGTGFTGELFF,TGCGCCAGCAGTCCCGGGACAGGGTTCACCGGGGAGCTGTTTTTT
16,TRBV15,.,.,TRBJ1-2,CATSRQTMVDSYGYTF,TGTGCCACCAGCAGACAAACGATGGTCGACTCCTATGGCTACACCTTC
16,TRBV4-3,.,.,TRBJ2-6,CASSQAMSSGANVLTF,TGCGCCAGCAGCCAAGCTATGAGCTCTGGGGCCAACGTCCTGACTTTC
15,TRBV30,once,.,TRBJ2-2,CAWSDGLINTGELFF,TGTGCCTGGAGTGATGGACTGATCAACACCGGGGAGCTGTTTTTT
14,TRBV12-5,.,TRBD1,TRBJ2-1,CASDPGQGIHEQFF,TGTGCTAGTGACCCGGGACAGGGGATACATGAGCAGTTCTTC
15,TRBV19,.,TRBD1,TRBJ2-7,CASSLWTGGIYEQYF,TGTGCCAGTAGTCTTTGGACAGGGGGGATCTACGAGCAGTACTTC
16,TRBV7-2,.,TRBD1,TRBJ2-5,CASSPRTGPYQETQYF,TGTGCCAGCAGCCCAAGGACAGGCCCGTACCAAGAGACCCAGTACTTC
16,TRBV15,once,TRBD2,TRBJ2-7,CATSTNPGTSGAGQYF,TGTGCCACCAGCACGAACCCCGGGACTAGCGGGGCGGGGCAGTACTTC
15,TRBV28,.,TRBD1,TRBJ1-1,CASSSGTGGRSEAFF,TGTGCCAGCAGTTCGGGGACAGGGGGAAGGTCTGAAGCTTTCTTT
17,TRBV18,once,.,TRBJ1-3,CASSPSAGADSGNTIYF,TGTGCCAGCTCACCCTCAGCGGGAGCTGACTCTGGAAACACCATATATTTT
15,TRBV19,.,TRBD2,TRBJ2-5,CASSIGLAASETQYF,TGTGCCAGTAGTATAGGACTAGCGGCGAGCGAGACCCAGTACTTC
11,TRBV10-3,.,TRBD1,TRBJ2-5,CAISRQGSEYF,TGTGCCATCAGCCGACAGGGGTCTGAGTACTTC
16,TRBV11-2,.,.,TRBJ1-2,CASSLDPAGANYGYTF,TGTGCCAGCAGCTTAGATCCGGCAGGGGCTAACTATGGCTACACCTTC
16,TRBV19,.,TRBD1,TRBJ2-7,CASSILAGTGAYEQYF,TGTGCCAGTAGTATACTCGCCGGGACAGGGGCCTACGAGCAGTACTTC
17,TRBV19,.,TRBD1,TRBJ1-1,CATRQSGTGGWVTEAFF,TGTGCCACCCGACAGTCCGGGACAGGGGGCTGGGTCACTGAAGCTTTCTTT
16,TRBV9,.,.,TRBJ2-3,CASSVGLQGFTDTQYF,TGTGCCAGCAGCGTAGGCTTGCAGGGGTTTACAGATACGCAGTATTTT
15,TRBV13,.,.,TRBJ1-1,CASSLLGGTNTEAFF,TGTGCCAGCAGCTTACTGGGGGGGACAAACACTGAAGCTTTCTTT
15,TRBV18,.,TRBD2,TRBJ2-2,CASSPGLAVGGELFF,TGTGCCAGCTCACCAGGACTAGCGGTCGGCGGGGAGCTGTTTTTT
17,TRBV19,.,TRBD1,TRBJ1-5,CASSTGGQGRLNQPQHF,TGTGCCAGTAGTACGGGCGGACAGGGGCGGTTGAATCAGCCCCAGCATTTT
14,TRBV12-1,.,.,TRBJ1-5,CASSPPGRNQPQHF,TGTGCCAGCAGCCCGCCGGGTAGGAATCAGCCCCAGCATTTT
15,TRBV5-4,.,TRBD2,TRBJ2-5,CASSSAGTRRETQYF,TGTGCCAGCAGCTCCGCCGGGACTAGGCGGGAGACCCAGTACTTC
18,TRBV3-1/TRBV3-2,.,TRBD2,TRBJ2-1,CASSQDYTSGPCYNEQFF,TGTGCCAGCAGCCAAGATTACACTAGCGGACCTTGCTACAATGAGCAGTTCTTC
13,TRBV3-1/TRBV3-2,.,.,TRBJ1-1,CASSQAGGIEAFF,TGTGCCAGCAGCCAAGCCGGGGGAATTGAAGCTTTCTTT
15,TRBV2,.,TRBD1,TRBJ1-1,CASKNRGVRDTEAFF,TGTGCCAGCAAGAACAGGGGGGTAAGGGACACTGAAGCTTTCTTT
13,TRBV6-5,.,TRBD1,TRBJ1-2,CASTRTGTNGYTF,TGTGCCAGCACTAGGACAGGGACAAATGGCTACACCTTC
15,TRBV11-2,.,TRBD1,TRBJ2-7,CASSLDLDRGYEQYF,TGTGCCAGCAGCTTAGATCTCGACAGGGGCTACGAGCAGTACTTC
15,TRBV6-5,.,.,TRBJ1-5,CASSYSYSSNQPQHF,TGTGCCAGCAGTTACAGCTACAGTAGCAATCAGCCCCAGCATTTT
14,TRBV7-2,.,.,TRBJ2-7,CASSLATSAYEQYF,TGTGCCAGCAGCTTAGCGACATCCGCCTACGAGCAGTACTTC
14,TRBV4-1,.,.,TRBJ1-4,CASSQITTNEKLFF,TGCGCCAGCAGCCAAATAACAACTAATGAAAAACTGTTTTTT
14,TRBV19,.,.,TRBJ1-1,CASRAGRPNTEAFF,TGTGCCAGTAGGGCGGGACGGCCGAACACTGAAGCTTTCTTT
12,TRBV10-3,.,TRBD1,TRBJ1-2,CAINDSGGGYTF,TGTGCCATCAATGATTCAGGGGGAGGCTACACCTTC
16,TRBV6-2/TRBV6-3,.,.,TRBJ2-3,CASSYSKSGPKDTQYF,TGTGCCAGCAGTTACTCGAAGAGCGGCCCTAAAGATACGCAGTATTTT
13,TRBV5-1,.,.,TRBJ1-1,CASKRSGGTEAFF,TGCGCCAGCAAGAGGAGCGGAGGGACTGAAGCTTTCTTT
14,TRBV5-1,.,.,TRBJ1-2,CASSLGPGAYGYTF,TGCGCCAGCAGCTTGGGCCCAGGGGCCTATGGCTACACCTTC
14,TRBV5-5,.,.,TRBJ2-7,CASSSPGQTYEQYF,TGTGCCAGCAGCTCACCGGGACAAACCTACGAGCAGTACTTC
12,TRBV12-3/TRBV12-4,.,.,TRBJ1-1,CASSPVRLEAFF,TGTGCCAGCAGTCCCGTCCGACTTGAAGCTTTCTTT
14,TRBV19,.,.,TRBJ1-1,CASRGVMDLTEAFF,TGTGCCAGTAGAGGGGTTATGGACCTCACTGAAGCTTTCTTT
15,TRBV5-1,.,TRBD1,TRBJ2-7,CASSSQQGGRYEQYF,TGCGCCAGCAGCTCCCAACAGGGGGGCCGCTACGAGCAGTACTTC